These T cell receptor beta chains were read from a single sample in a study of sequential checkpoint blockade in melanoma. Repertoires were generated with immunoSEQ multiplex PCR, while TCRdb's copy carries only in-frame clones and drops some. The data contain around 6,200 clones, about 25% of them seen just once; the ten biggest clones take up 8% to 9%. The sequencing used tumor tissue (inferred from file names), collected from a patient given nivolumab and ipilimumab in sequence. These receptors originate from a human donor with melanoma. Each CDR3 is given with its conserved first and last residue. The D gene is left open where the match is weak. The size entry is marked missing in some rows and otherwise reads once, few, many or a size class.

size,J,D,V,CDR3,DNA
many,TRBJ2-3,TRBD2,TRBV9,CASSVAGLAGGTDTQYF,TGTGCCAGCAGCGTAGCGGGACTAGCGGGAGGCACAGATACGCAGTATTTT
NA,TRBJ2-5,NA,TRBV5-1,CASSLARAGVAETQYF,TGCGCCAGCAGCTTGGCCAGGGCAGGGGTAGCAGAGACCCAGTACTTC
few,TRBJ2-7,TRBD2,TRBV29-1,CSVAGGYYEQYF,TGCAGCGTGGCCGGGGGGTACTACGAGCAGTACTTC
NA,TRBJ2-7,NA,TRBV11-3,CASSTLGGSYEQYF,TGTGCCAGCAGCACCCTCGGCGGGTCCTACGAGCAGTACTTC
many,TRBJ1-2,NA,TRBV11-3,CASSRGRNPNYGYTF,TGTGCCAGCAGCAGAGGACGGAACCCAAATTATGGCTACACCTTC
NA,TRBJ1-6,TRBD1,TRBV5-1,CASRVGTVNNSPLHF,TGCGCCAGCAGGGTCGGGACAGTGAATAATTCACCCCTCCACTTT
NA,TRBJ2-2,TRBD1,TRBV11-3,CASRDRQGFTGELFF,TGTGCCAGCAGAGACCGACAGGGATTTACCGGGGAGCTGTTTTTT
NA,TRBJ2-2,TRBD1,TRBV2,CASRSGGGGELFF,TGTGCCAGCAGATCAGGGGGTGGCGGGGAGCTGTTTTTT
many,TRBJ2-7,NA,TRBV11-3,CASSLPRRGPGYEQYF,TGTGCCAGCAGCTTACCTCGTCGGGGGCCAGGGTACGAGCAGTACTTC
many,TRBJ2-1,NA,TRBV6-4,CALGVVHEQFF,TGTGCCTTGGGCGTGGTCCATGAGCAGTTCTTC
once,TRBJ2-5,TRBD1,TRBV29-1,CSVDRGRKTQYF,TGCAGCGTTGACAGGGGGCGAAAGACCCAGTACTTC
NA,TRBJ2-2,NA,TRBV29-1,CSVGVASNTGELFF,TGCAGCGTTGGGGTAGCTTCGAACACCGGGGAGCTGTTTTTT
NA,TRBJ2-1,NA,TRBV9,CASSVSPLRSSYNEQFF,TGTGCCAGCAGCGTATCCCCGCTCAGGAGCTCCTACAATGAGCAGTTCTTC
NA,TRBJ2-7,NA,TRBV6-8,CASSLSRSYEQYF,TGTGCCAGCAGCCTATCTAGGTCCTACGAGCAGTACTTC
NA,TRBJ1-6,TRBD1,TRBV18,CASQGQGASNSPLHF,TGTGCCAGCCAGGGACAGGGGGCGAGTAATTCACCCCTCCACTTT
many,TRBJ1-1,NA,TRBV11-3,CASSQVSGRNTEAFF,TGTGCCAGCAGCCAAGTGTCGGGGAGGAACACTGAAGCTTTCTTT
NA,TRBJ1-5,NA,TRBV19,CASRKAGVLTENQPQHF,TGTGCCAGTAGGAAGGCAGGGGTTCTAACTGAGAATCAGCCCCAGCATTTT
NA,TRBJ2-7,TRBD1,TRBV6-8,CASSYWYRGSYEQYF,TGTGCCAGCAGTTACTGGTACAGGGGATCCTACGAGCAGTACTTC
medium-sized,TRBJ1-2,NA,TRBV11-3,CASSSRTQGHYGYTF,TGTGCCAGCAGCTCCAGAACACAGGGTCACTATGGCTACACCTTC
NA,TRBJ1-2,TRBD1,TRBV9,CASSVNPGQGLGGYGYTF,TGTGCCAGCAGCGTCAATCCGGGACAGGGACTTGGAGGCTATGGCTACACCTTC
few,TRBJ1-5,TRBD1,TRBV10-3,CAISETGVGQPQHF,TGTGCCATCAGTGAGACAGGGGTTGGTCAGCCCCAGCATTTT
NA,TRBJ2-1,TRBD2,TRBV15,CATSRDSGGANEQFF,TGTGCCACCAGCAGAGATAGCGGGGGGGCCAATGAGCAGTTCTTC
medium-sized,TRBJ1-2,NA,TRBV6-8,CASSYATDGRGYTF,TGTGCCAGCAGTTACGCTACGGACGGAAGAGGCTACACCTTC
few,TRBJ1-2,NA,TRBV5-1,CASTPGGTYGGGYTF,TGCGCCAGCACGCCGGGGGGGACCTACGGTGGTGGCTACACCTTC
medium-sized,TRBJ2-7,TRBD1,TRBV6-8,CASSLLTGGPYEQYF,TGTGCCAGCAGTCTCCTGACAGGGGGTCCCTACGAGCAGTACTTC
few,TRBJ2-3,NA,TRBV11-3,CASSLSQGRFSGDTQYF,TGTGCCAGCAGCTTGTCGCAGGGTCGATTTAGCGGAGATACGCAGTATTTT
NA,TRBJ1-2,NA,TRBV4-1,CASSQEGRDHYGYTF,TGCGCCAGCAGCCAAGAAGGCAGGGACCACTATGGCTACACCTTC
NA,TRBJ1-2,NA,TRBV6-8,CASSYSTVGEGYTF,TGTGCCAGCAGTTACTCTACTGTAGGCGAAGGCTACACCTTC
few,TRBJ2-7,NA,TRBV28,CASRQGFYEQYF,TGTGCCAGCAGACAGGGATTCTACGAGCAGTACTTC
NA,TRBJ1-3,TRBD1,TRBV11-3,CASSLGTGRRNTIYF,TGTGCCAGCAGCTTGGGGACAGGCCGCCGCAACACCATATATTTT
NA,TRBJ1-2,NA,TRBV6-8,CASSYTGGYGYTF,TGTGCCAGCAGTTACACGGGGGGGTATGGCTACACCTTC
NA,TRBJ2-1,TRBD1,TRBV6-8,CASSDRQGGLVGNEQFF,TGTGCCAGCAGTGATCGACAGGGCGGCTTGGTGGGGAATGAGCAGTTCTTC
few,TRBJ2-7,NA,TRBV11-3,CASNSGATSYEQYF,TGTGCCAGCAACAGCGGAGCCACATCCTACGAGCAGTACTTC
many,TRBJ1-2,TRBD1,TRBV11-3,CASSPGTGRGYGYTF,TGTGCCAGCAGCCCGGGGACAGGGAGAGGGTATGGCTACACCTTC
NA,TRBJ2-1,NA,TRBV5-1,CASSPDGQQAGDEQFF,TGCGCCAGCAGCCCTGATGGACAGCAAGCAGGCGATGAGCAGTTCTTC
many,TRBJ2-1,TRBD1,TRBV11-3,CASSQVGTEAYNEQFF,TGTGCCAGCAGCCAAGTCGGGACAGAGGCCTACAATGAGCAGTTCTTC
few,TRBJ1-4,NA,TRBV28,CASSLGGGGYIATNEKLFF,TGTGCCAGCAGTTTAGGAGGGGGGGGATACATCGCAACTAATGAAAAACTGTTTTTT
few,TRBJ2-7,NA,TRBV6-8,CASKIFGTGSYEQYF,TGTGCCAGCAAGATATTCGGCACAGGGTCCTACGAGCAGTACTTC
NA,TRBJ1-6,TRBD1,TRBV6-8,CASTKDRAGSPLHF,TGTGCCAGCACCAAGGACAGGGCCGGATCACCCCTCCACTTT
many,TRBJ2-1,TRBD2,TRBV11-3,CASSSRLAGNNEQFF,TGTGCCAGCAGCTCAAGACTAGCGGGCAACAATGAGCAGTTCTTC